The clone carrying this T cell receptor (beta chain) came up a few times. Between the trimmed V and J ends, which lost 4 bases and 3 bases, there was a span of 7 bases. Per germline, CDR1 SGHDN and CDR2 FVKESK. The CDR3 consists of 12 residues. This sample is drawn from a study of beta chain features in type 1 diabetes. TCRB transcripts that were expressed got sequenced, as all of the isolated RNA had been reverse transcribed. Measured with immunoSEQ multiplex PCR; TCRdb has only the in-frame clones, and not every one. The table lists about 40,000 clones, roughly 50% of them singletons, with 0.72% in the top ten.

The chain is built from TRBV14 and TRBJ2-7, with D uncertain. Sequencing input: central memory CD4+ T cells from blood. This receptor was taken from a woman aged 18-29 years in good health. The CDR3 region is CASSRTVYEQYF. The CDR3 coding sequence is TGTGCCAGCAGCCGAACGGTCTACGAGCAGTACTTC. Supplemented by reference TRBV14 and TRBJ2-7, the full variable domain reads EAGVTQFPSHSVIEKGQTVTLRCDPISGHDNLYWYRRVMGKEIKFLLHFVKESKQDESGMPNNRFLAERTGGTYSTLKVQPAELEDSGVYFCASSRTVYEQYFGPGTRLTVT.